Listed here are 20 T cell receptor beta chains from one sample, sequenced in a study of shared clonotypes between healthy human individuals. Here immunoSEQ multiplex PCR was the method, and the copy in TCRdb shows in-frame clones only, minus some. This sample has fewer than 850,000 clones, with 60% to 80% found just once. Sequenced material: memory CD4+ T cells sorted from blood. Subset described: CD45RA-negative fraction. The origin of the receptors is a woman younger than 45 in good health.

V and J are TRBV2 and TRBJ2-5, with 15 bases matching TRBD2. Germline V CDR1 and CDR2: SNHLY, FYNNEI. CDR3 length: 15 residues. J lost 8 bases, V lost 2 bases, and 3 bases had no gene match. The CDR3 region has the DNA TGTGCCAGCAGTGAAAGGACTAGCGGGAGGGATACCCAGTACTTC. Its protein is CASSERTSGRDTQYF.

This clone was seen just once. This sequence joins TRBV2 and TRBJ2-2; D unresolved. Trimming stripped 7 bases from V and 3 bases from J, with 9 bases between. Germline V gene lookup returns CDR1 SNHLY and CDR2 FYNNEI. The CDR3 length is 13 residues. This chain's CDR3 is CASTIQYTGELFF. CDR3 sequence (DNA): TGTGCCAGCACAATACAGTACACCGGGGAGCTGTTTTTT.

The chain combines TRBV4-1 with TRBJ1-2; 9 bases are a match to TRBD1. The CDR3 runs to 19 residues. V lost 3 bases and J lost 0; bases outside the gene matches: 14. CDR1 and CDR2 from the germline V gene are MGHRA and YSYEKL. The CDR3 protein is CASSHLLRHRGPPNYGYTF. CDR3 bases: TGCGCCAGCAGCCATCTCCTACGGCACAGGGGGCCTCCTAACTATGGCTACACCTTC.

This rearrangement joins TRBV9 to TRBJ2-7; tentative D call: TRBD2 (5 bases). V lost 10 bases, J lost 5 bases, and 25 bases lay in between. CDR1 is SGDLS and CDR2 is YYNGEE in the germline V gene. CDR3 length equals 15 residues. CDR3 sequence: CAQRTGSDPSHEQYF. For the CDR3, the DNA is TGTGCCCAAAGGACTGGGTCCGATCCGTCCCACGAGCAGTACTTC.

The chain couples TRBV18 to TRBJ1-2, with D unclear. CDR1 and CDR2 from the germline V gene are KGHSH and LQKENI. The CDR3 totals 13 residues. Trimming left V 3 bases short and J 8 bases short, with 13 bases between. The CDR3 reads CASSPDSTGGYTF. In DNA, the CDR3 is TGTGCCAGCTCACCGGATTCGACGGGGGGCTACACCTTC. Drawing the rest from reference TRBV18 and TRBJ1-2, the complete variable domain is NAGVMQNPRHLVRRRGQEARLRCSPMKGHSHVYWYRQLPEEGLKFMVYLQKENIIDESGMPKERFSAEFPKEGPSILRIQQVVRGDSAAYFCASSPDSTGGYTFGSGTRLTVV.

The chain joins TRBV30 to TRBJ2-2, with 11 bases fitting TRBD2. Germline assignment: CDR1 GTSNPN and CDR2 SVGIG (reference sequence). The V gene end was trimmed by 3 bases and the J gene end by 7 bases; junction bases not matched to a gene: 7. This CDR3 comprises 15 residues. DNA of the CDR3: TGTGCCTGGAGGTCTAGCGGGAGGAGTAACGGGGAGCTGTTTTTT. It encodes CAWRSSGRSNGELFF.

The gene calls are TRBV6-5 and TRBJ2-7, with 7 nucleotides matching TRBD1. The V segment lost 6 bases and the J segment 0 bases; nucleotides outside the gene matches: 5. This CDR3 is 14 amino acids long. The germline V gene has CDR1 MNHEY and CDR2 SVGAGI. This chain's CDR3 is CASRRGQDSYEQYF. CDR3 nucleotide sequence: TGTGCCAGCAGACGAGGACAGGACTCCTACGAGCAGTACTTC.

This clone was counted once. This rearrangement joins TRBV5-1 to TRBJ1-4, with D maybe TRBD1 (5 bases). The CDR3 is 14 amino acids. V lost 4 bases, J lost 5 bases, and 12 bases lay in between. Germline assignment: CDR1 SGHRS and CDR2 YFSETQ. The CDR3 loop is CASSDRDQNEKLFF. The CDR3 DNA reads TGCGCCAGCAGCGACAGAGACCAAAATGAAAAACTGTTTTTT.

The V gene is TRBV18, the J gene TRBJ2-5; D possibly corresponds to TRBD2 (6 bases). CDR3 length: 16 amino acids. With 3 bases removed from V and 7 bases from J, the gap between germline ends came to 21 bases. The germline gives CDR1 KGHSH, CDR2 LQKENI. The CDR3 sequence: CASSPPGEEAIATQYF. For the CDR3, the DNA is TGTGCCAGCTCACCTCCCGGGGAGGAGGCCATTGCGACCCAGTACTTC.

The V gene is TRBV7-2, the J gene TRBJ2-1; the match to TRBD2 covers 8 bases. In germline, CDR1 is SGHTA, CDR2 FQGNSA. The CDR3 has 12 amino acids. V lost 5 bases, J lost 11 bases, and 5 bases stayed unmatched. CDR3 bases: TGTGCCAGCAGCCCAGGGACTAGTCAGCAGTTCTTC. It codes for CASSPGTSQQFF.

This clone was picked up a small number of times. The rearrangement uses TRBV28 and TRBJ2-7; possibly TRBD2 for D (6 bases). V shed 2 bases and J shed 2 bases, with 10 bases lying between them. This CDR3 has 14 residues. Per germline, CDR1 MDHEN and CDR2 SYDVKM. CDR3 DNA sequence: TGTGCCAGCAGTTTAGCGGGACCTACCTACGAGCAGTACTTC. It is translated as CASSLAGPTYEQYF.

In its sample, this clone was seen many times. The rearrangement links TRBV6-5 to TRBJ2-7; TRBD1 might be the D (6 bases). From germline, CDR1 is MNHEY and CDR2 SVGAGI. Trimming removed 0 bases from V and 7 bases from J, with 16 bases in between. This CDR3 is built from 15 residues. CDR3 region: CASSYSWDTSGEQYF. CDR3 DNA sequence: TGTGCCAGCAGTTACTCCTGGGACACTTCAGGGGAGCAGTACTTC.

Of note for this clone: Other DNA sequences of this sample code for an identical CDR3. The chain links TRBV28 to TRBJ1-2; D is unclear. The CDR3 spans 13 residues. The germline CDR1 and CDR2 sequences are MDHEN and SYDVKM. V lost 3 bases, J lost 3 bases, and 8 bases lay in between. The CDR3 region is CASSLGSDYGYTF. The CDR3 DNA reads as TGTGCCAGCAGTTTGGGGTCGGACTATGGCTACACCTTC.

The chain employs TRBV7-2 and TRBJ1-1; possibly TRBD1 for D (6 bases). Trimming cost V 1 base and J 1 base, with 13 bases left between them. Germline V CDR1 and CDR2: SGHTA, FQGNSA. This CDR3 comprises 16 residues. The CDR3 sequence: CASSLVQGPGNTEAFF. DNA of the CDR3: TGTGCCAGCAGCTTAGTTCAGGGGCCGGGGAACACTGAAGCTTTCTTT.

The chain couples TRBV28 to TRBJ1-2, with TRBD1 identical over 8 bases. Germline V lookup: CDR1 MDHEN, CDR2 SYDVKM. J was trimmed by 1 base and V by 5 bases; bases with no gene match: 3. The CDR3 runs to 14 residues. CDR3 in amino acids: CASSGTGRNYGYTF. Written as DNA, the CDR3 is TGTGCCAGCAGTGGGACAGGACGTAACTATGGCTACACCTTC.

V and J are TRBV18 and TRBJ2-7; the D is unclear. CDR3 length: 14 residues. Germline assignment: CDR1 KGHSH and CDR2 LQKENI. Trimming took off 3 bases at V and 1 base at J, with 10 bases between the two ends. In DNA form, the CDR3 reads TGTGCCAGCTCACCGAATACTCAATCCTACGAGCAGTACTTC. Translated: CASSPNTQSYEQYF.

This clone was observed a few times. The chain combines TRBV5-1 with TRBJ2-5; 10 bases are a match to TRBD2. This CDR3 is built from 15 residues. With 3 bases clipped from V and 4 bases from J, the junction kept 6 bases outside the gene matches. Germline CDR1 is SGHRS and CDR2 is YFSETQ. CDR3 sequence: CASSSSGRAGETQYF. The DNA of the CDR3 is TGCGCCAGCAGCTCCAGCGGGAGGGCCGGAGAGACCCAGTACTTC.

Written as DNA, the CDR3 is TGTGCCAGCAGCGCAACTGGACAGGTATCAGGAAACACCATATATTTT. This encodes CASSATGQVSGNTIYF. V and J are TRBV9 and TRBJ1-3, with 7 bases fitting TRBD1. The CDR3 length is 16 residues. Germline CDR1 reads SGDLS; CDR2 reads YYNGEE. Trimming at V came to 3 bases and at J to 4 bases, leaving 10 bases not matched to a gene.

The table lists this clone with a few counts. The V and J genes are TRBV5-1 and TRBJ2-1; TRBD2 agrees at 8 bases. There are 17 residues in the CDR3. Germline trimming cut 1 base from V and 4 bases from J; bases unmatched to any gene: 10. Germline CDR1 reads SGHRS; CDR2 reads YFSETQ. This CDR3 is CASSLTMNSGIYNEQFF. Written as DNA, the CDR3 is TGCGCCAGCAGCTTGACCATGAATAGCGGGATTTACAATGAGCAGTTCTTC.

The rearrangement joins TRBV28 to TRBJ1-5; 7 bases map to TRBD1. The CDR3 runs to 15 residues. Germline loops: CDR1 MDHEN, CDR2 SYDVKM. The V segment lost 5 bases and the J segment 4 bases; nucleotides outside the gene matches: 8. The CDR3 reads CASSTPTGPNQPQHF. The CDR3 nucleotides read TGTGCCAGCAGTACACCGACAGGGCCAAATCAGCCCCAGCATTTT.